The following is a TCR beta chain sequence with its context. Sequenced by immunoSEQ multiplex PCR; TCRdb stores in-frame clones only, minus some. The table includes under 250,000 clones, approximately 83% detected once. A COVID-19 case had been met by exposed participants during the 2 weeks before study entry. These data are taken from a study of blood T cell repertoires in COVID-19. About the research overall: Collection of acute and convalescent COVID-19 samples took place in the United States, Italy and Spain.

The CDR3 totals 15 residues. CDR1 SNHLY and CDR2 FYNNEI come from the germline V gene. J was trimmed by 5 bases and V by 5 bases; bases with no gene match: 9. The V call is TRBV2, the J call TRBJ2-7, with TRBD2 matching over 10 bases. Sequencing was performed on PBMCs or T cells enriched from blood (not recorded which). The origin of this receptor is a woman aged 45-60 years who had been exposed to COVID-19. The CDR3 region has the DNA TGTGCCAGCAGTCCCCCCCCTAGCGGGGGTAACGAGCAGTACTTC. This codes for CASSPPPSGGNEQYF.